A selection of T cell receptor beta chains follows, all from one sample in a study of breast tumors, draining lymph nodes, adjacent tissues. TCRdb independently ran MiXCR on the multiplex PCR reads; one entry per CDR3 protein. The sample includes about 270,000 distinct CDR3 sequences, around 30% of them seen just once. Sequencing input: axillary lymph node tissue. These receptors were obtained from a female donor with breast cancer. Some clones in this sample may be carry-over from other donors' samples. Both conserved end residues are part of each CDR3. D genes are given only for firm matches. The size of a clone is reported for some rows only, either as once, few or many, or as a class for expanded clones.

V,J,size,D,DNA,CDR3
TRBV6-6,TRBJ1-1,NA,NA,TGTGCCAGCAAAAGGGGAGGGACGGACACCACTGAAGCTTTCTTT,CASKRGGTDTTEAFF
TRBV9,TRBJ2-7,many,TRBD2,TGTGCCAGCAGCGTAGCGGGAGGGCCGACCGAGCAGTACTTC,CASSVAGGPTEQYF
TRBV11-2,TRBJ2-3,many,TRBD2,TGTGCCAGCAGCCAAACTAGCGGGAGGACCGGGGGAGATACGCAGTATTTT,CASSQTSGRTGGDTQYF
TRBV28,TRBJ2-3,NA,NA,TGTGCCAGCAGTGGCGATTCAGGTACGCAGTATTTT,CASSGDSGTQYF
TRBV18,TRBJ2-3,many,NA,TGTGCCAGCTCGCTGACAAGCGATACGCAGTATTTT,CASSLTSDTQYF
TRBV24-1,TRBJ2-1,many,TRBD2,TGTGCCACCAGTGATCAACTAGCGGAGCAGTTCTTC,CATSDQLAEQFF
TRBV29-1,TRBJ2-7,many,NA,TGCAGCGTCGGCCCCTTGGGAGTCTACGAGCAGTACTTC,CSVGPLGVYEQYF
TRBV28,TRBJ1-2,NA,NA,TGTGCCAGCAGAGACTTCGGGACGGAGATCTATGGCTACACCTTC,CASRDFGTEIYGYTF
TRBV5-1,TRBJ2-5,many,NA,TGCGCCAGCAGCCCTGTAGCGGAGAAAGAGACCCAGTACTTC,CASSPVAEKETQYF
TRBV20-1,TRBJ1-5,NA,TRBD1,TGCAGTGCTGCCGGGACAGGGGGTGTCCAGCCCCAGCATTTT,CSAAGTGGVQPQHF
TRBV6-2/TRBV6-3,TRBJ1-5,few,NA,TGTGCCAGCAGTTATATCCCGACAGTTCGAGATCAGCCCCAGCATTTT,CASSYIPTVRDQPQHF
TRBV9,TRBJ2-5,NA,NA,TGTGCCTGGGGGAACCGGGGGCGGCTGGAGACCCAGTCCTTC,CAWGNRGRLETQSF
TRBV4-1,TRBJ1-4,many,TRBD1,TGCGCCAGCAGCCGCCCAGGGGGTAATGAAAAACTGTTTTTT,CASSRPGGNEKLFF
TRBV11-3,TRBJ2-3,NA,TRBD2,TGTGCCAGCAGCTCGGGGGGTTTT,CASSSGGF
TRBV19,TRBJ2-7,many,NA,TGTGCCAGTAGTATTACACAGGGAATGATAATCGAGCAGTACTTC,CASSITQGMIIEQYF
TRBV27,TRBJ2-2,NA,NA,TGTGCCAGCAGTTTCCCCGGACCCGGGGAGCTGTTTTTT,CASSFPGPGELFF
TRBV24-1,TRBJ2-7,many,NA,TGTGCCACCAGTGGGGCGGGGTCAGTCAAGCAGTACTTC,CATSGAGSVKQYF
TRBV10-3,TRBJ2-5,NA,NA,TGTGCTATCGGGGGACATGGAAAGACCCAGTACTTC,CAIGGHGKTQYF
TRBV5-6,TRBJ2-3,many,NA,TGTGCCAGCAGCTTACAGGGGAGGAACACAGATACGCAGTATTTT,CASSLQGRNTDTQYF
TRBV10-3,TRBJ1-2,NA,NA,TGTGCCGTCAGGCTTAATTCGAACTATGGCCACACCTTC,CAVRLNSNYGHTF
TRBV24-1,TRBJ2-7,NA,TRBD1,TGTGCCACCAGCCAGACAGGGGGGACCTACGAGCAGTACTTC,CATSQTGGTYEQYF
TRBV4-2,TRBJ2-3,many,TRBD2,TGTGCCAGCAGCGCACTAGCGGGTTCAGATACGCAGTATTTT,CASSALAGSDTQYF
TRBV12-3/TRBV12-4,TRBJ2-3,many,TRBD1,TGTGCCAGCAGTTTTCGGGGACAGCACACAGATACGCAGTATTTT,CASSFRGQHTDTQYF
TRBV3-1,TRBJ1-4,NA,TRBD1,TGTGCCAGCAGCCAAGGCTTGCCTGGGGGACAGGCTAATGAAAAACTGTTTTTT,CASSQGLPGGQANEKLFF
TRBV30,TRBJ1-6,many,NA,TGTGCCTGGAGTGTCTGGGACCTGGGGTCGGGTTCACCCCTCCACTTT,CAWSVWDLGSGSPLHF
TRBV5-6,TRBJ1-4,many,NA,TGTGCCAGCAGCTTCGTAGGCTCTAATGAAAAACTGTTTTTT,CASSFVGSNEKLFF
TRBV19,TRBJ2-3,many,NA,TGTGCCAGTAGTACAGATCGCACAGATACGCAGTATTTT,CASSTDRTDTQYF
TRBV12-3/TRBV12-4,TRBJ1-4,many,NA,TGTGCCAGCACCCCTGGACCCCCGATTGAAAAACTGTTTTTT,CASTPGPPIEKLFF
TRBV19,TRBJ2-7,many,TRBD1,TGTGCCAGTAGTGTGGCCGACAGGGGGCTCGAGCAGTACTTC,CASSVADRGLEQYF
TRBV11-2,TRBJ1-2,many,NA,TGTGCCAGCAGCTTGAGATGGACAGATCCTAACTATGGCTACACCTTC,CASSLRWTDPNYGYTF
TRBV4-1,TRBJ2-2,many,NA,TGCGCCAGCAGCCAAGGGACTGCCGGGGAGCTGTTTTTT,CASSQGTAGELFF
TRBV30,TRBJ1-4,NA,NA,TGTGCCTGGATGGCTAGCGCAACTAATGAAAAACTGTTTTTT,CAWMASATNEKLFF
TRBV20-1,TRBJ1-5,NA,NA,TGCAGTGCTAGAGTGGGGGGACAAGCTAATCAGCCCCAGCATTTT,CSARVGGQANQPQHF
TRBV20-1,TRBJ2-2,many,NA,TGCAGTGCTACTAGCCCGAACACCGGGGAGCTGTTTTTT,CSATSPNTGELFF
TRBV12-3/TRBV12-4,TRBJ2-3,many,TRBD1,TGTGCCAGCAGCGAAAACAGGGGTAACACAGATACGCAGTATTTT,CASSENRGNTDTQYF
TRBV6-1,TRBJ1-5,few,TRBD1,TGTGCCACCAGGAGGGGACAGGGAGGCAATCAGCCCCAGCATTTT,CATRRGQGGNQPQHF
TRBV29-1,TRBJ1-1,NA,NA,TGCAGCGTTGAAAGAGGTAACACTGAAGCTTTCTTT,CSVERGNTEAFF
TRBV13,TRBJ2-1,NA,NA,TGTGCCAGCAGCTTAGGCGCGGAAGCCTACAATGAGCAGTTCTTC,CASSLGAEAYNEQFF
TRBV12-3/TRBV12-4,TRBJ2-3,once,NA,TGTGCCAGCAGTCCTGACAGGGACGGGGGAGGGAATACGCAGTATTTT,CASSPDRDGGGNTQYF
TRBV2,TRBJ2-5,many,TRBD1,TGTGCCAGCAGAGACAGGGGGCACGAGACCCAGTACTTC,CASRDRGHETQYF
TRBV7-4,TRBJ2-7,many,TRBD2,TGTGCCAGCAGCAAAGGGGTAGCGGGAGACTCCTACGAGCAGTACTTC,CASSKGVAGDSYEQYF
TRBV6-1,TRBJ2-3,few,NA,TGTGCCAGCAGTAGGAGTAGGAGTAACGGTGCTAGCACAGATACGCAGTATTTT,CASSRSRSNGASTDTQYF
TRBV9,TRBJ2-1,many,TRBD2,TGTGCCAGCAGCCCTACTAGCGGGAGTCCTGAGCAGTTCTTC,CASSPTSGSPEQFF